The 23 T cell receptor beta chains below were found in one sample sequenced in a study of shared clonotypes between healthy human individuals. Profiled with immunoSEQ multiplex PCR; TCRdb holds only in-frame clones, not every one. Among about a million clones listed, 65% to 75% were seen once. The sequencing sample was made of memory CD4+ T cells sorted from blood. Subset of the sample: CD45RA-negative fraction. Source of these receptors: a man aged 18 to 30 in good health.

The chain combines TRBV5-4 with TRBJ2-7; 7 positions agree with TRBD1. Germline CDR1 and CDR2: SGHNT and YYREEE (reference sequence). The CDR3 totals 12 residues. Losses at the gene ends were 5 bases for V and 4 bases for J; bases not matched to a gene: 3. For the CDR3, the DNA is TGTGCCAGCAGTTTGACAGGGTACGAGCAGTACTTC. The encoded protein is CASSLTGYEQYF.

The V call is TRBV6-5, the J call TRBJ2-1; 9 nucleotides match TRBD2. The CDR3 totals 15 residues. V was clipped by 5 bases and J by 4 bases; unmatched bases: 6. Per the germline V gene, CDR1 is MNHEY and CDR2 is SVGAGI. The CDR3: CASSKLAGGYNEQFF. The DNA for the CDR3 is TGTGCCAGCAGTAAACTAGCGGGTGGATACAATGAGCAGTTCTTC.

With regard to this clone: Other nucleotide sequences in the sample specify the same CDR3. The gene calls are TRBV30 and TRBJ2-2, with 7 bases that match TRBD2. Germline V lookup: CDR1 GTSNPN, CDR2 SVGIG (reference sequence). V dropped 6 bases and J dropped 0; count of bases not matched to a gene: 4. This CDR3 contains 14 residues. CDR3 amino acids: CACRLAANTGELFF. In nucleotides, the CDR3 is TGTGCCTGCAGACTAGCCGCGAACACCGGGGAGCTGTTTTTT.

The chain carries TRBV4-3 and TRBJ2-1; 7 bases match TRBD2. The CDR3 loop spans 15 amino acids. Unmatched junction bases numbered 2, after V lost 0 bases and J lost 3 bases. Germline CDR1 is LGHNA and CDR2 is YSLEER. Written as DNA, the CDR3 is TGCGCCAGCAGCCAAGAGCGGACTAGCTACAATGAGCAGTTCTTC. This gives the protein CASSQERTSYNEQFF.

Here the CDR3 reads CASSLTGTGVSEQYF. In DNA form, the CDR3 reads TGCGCCAGCAGCCTTACAGGGACAGGGGTGAGCGAGCAGTACTTC. V is TRBV4-1 and J is TRBJ2-7; TRBD1 matches 10 bases. The V gene's germline CDR1 is MGHRA and CDR2 YSYEKL. The CDR3 runs 15 residues. The ends lost 4 bases at V and 6 bases at J; junction bases unmatched: 9.

This clone turned up a few times. The chain couples TRBV10-3 to TRBJ1-5, with a tentative D call TRBD1 (5 bases). Germline lookup yields CDR1 ENHRY and CDR2 SYGVKD. Trimming left V 2 bases short and J 4 bases short, with 9 bases between. The CDR3 runs 14 residues. CDR3 region: CAISEAGTNQPQHF. The CDR3 nucleotides are TGTGCCATCAGTGAGGCAGGGACGAATCAGCCCCAGCATTTT.

The rearrangement uses TRBV27 and TRBJ1-6; D remains ambiguous. Germline V gene sequence: CDR1 MNHEY, CDR2 SMNVEV (reference sequence). The CDR3 loop spans 17 amino acids. Trimming removed 6 bases from V and 6 bases from J, with 21 bases in between. The CDR3 sequence is CASSPTRDQGFNSPLHF. In DNA, the CDR3 is TGTGCCAGCAGCCCAACCCGAGACCAAGGATTTAATTCACCCCTCCACTTT.

The chain recombines TRBV5-6 with TRBJ2-2; 9 bases are a match to TRBD1. Germline CDR1 is SGHDT and CDR2 is YYEEEE. Germline trimming cut 4 bases from V and 2 bases from J; bases unmatched to any gene: 12. The CDR3 is 18 residues long. The CDR3 spells CASSPGTGGSLNTGELFF. As DNA, the CDR3 is TGTGCCAGCAGCCCCGGAACAGGGGGCTCCCTTAACACCGGGGAGCTGTTTTTT.

The chain is built from TRBV18 and TRBJ1-4; the match to TRBD1 covers 7 bases. Germline CDR1 is KGHSH and CDR2 is LQKENI. The CDR3 is 14 amino acids. V was clipped by 5 bases and J by 8 bases; unmatched bases: 8. The CDR3 sequence: CASSSGTVTEKLFF. CDR3 nucleotides: TGTGCCAGCTCATCCGGGACAGTAACCGAAAAACTGTTTTTT.

J is TRBJ2-5 and V is TRBV7-2; D may be TRBD2 (6 bases). The CDR3 is 15 residues long. V lost 3 bases to trimming and J lost 5 bases, with 16 bases between them. Germline CDR1 is SGHTA and CDR2 is FQGNSA. The CDR3 sequence: CASSLNTGGPETQYF. For the CDR3, the DNA is TGTGCCAGCAGCTTGAACACCGGAGGGCCTGAGACCCAGTACTTC.

The chain uses TRBV6-5 and TRBJ1-1; D possibly corresponds to TRBD1 (5 bases). Trimming stripped 1 base from V and 8 bases from J, with 8 bases between. The CDR3 is 12 residues long. Germline CDR1 and CDR2: MNHEY and SVGAGI. The CDR3 DNA reads as TGTGCCAGCAGTTACTTAGGGGCGGAAGCTTTCTTT. Translating gives CASSYLGAEAFF.

The gene calls are TRBV5-1 and TRBJ2-2; D remains ambiguous. Germline-derived CDR1 and CDR2 are SGHRS and YFSETQ. The CDR3 contains 16 residues. V gave up 0 bases and J gave up 6 bases, with 15 bases separating them. The CDR3 loop is CASSLVQIVGAGELFF. The CDR3 DNA is TGCGCCAGCAGCTTGGTCCAGATAGTGGGTGCCGGGGAGCTGTTTTTT. Full variable domain (rest looked up from reference TRBV5-1 and TRBJ2-2): KAGVTQTPRYLIKTRGQQVTLSCSPISGHRSVSWYQQTPGQGLQFLFEYFSETQRNKGNFPGRFSGRQFSNSRSEMNVSTLELGDSALYLCASSLVQIVGAGELFFGEGSRLTVL.

The rearrangement uses TRBV5-4 and TRBJ2-7; TRBD2 agrees at 14 bases. Germline V lookup: CDR1 SGHNT, CDR2 YYREEE (reference sequence). The CDR3 covers 15 residues. The V and J ends lost 4 bases and 5 bases, in that order; junction bases with no gene match: 5. Here the CDR3 DNA reads TGTGCCAGCAGCCCAGGACTAGCGGGGGGCAACGAGCAGTACTTC. Amino acids: CASSPGLAGGNEQYF.

The chain combines TRBV6-9 with TRBJ2-4; maybe TRBD1 (6 bases). The CDR3 is made up of 16 amino acids. V lost 7 bases and J 0 bases, leaving 16 bases between the germline ends. The germline gives CDR1 MNHGY, CDR2 SVAAGI. The CDR3 sequence: CASIEDRRLAKNIQYF. CDR3 coding DNA: TGTGCCAGCATCGAAGACAGGCGGCTAGCCAAAAACATTCAGTACTTC.

The rearrangement uses TRBV30 and TRBJ1-2, with D possibly TRBD1 on 6 matching bases. V was cut by 1 base and J by 7 bases, with 16 bases left in between. The CDR3 is 14 residues long. Germline CDR1 reads GTSNPN; CDR2 reads SVGIG (reference sequence). This chain's CDR3 is CAWSEGVGGSGYTF. In DNA form, the CDR3 reads TGTGCCTGGAGTGAGGGGGTTGGGGGTTCTGGCTACACCTTC.

The chain recombines TRBV5-6 with TRBJ1-4, with D possibly TRBD1 on 5 matching bases. Per the germline V gene, CDR1 is SGHDT and CDR2 is YYEEEE. V was shortened by 0 bases and J by 0 bases, with 9 bases between the two germline ends. CDR3 size: 16 residues. The CDR3 sequence: CASSLGGKATNEKLFF. The CDR3, as DNA: TGTGCCAGCAGCTTGGGGGGGAAAGCAACTAATGAAAAACTGTTTTTT.

This clone was observed a handful of times. The rearrangement uses TRBV29-1 and TRBJ1-5; D unclear. This CDR3 contains 13 residues. Germline V CDR1 and CDR2: SQVTM, ANQGSEA. Trimming stripped 5 bases from V and 4 bases from J, with 12 bases between. In nucleotides, the CDR3 is TGCAGCGTTCAACAGCAACCAAATCAGCCCCAGCATTTT. Protein: CSVQQQPNQPQHF.

The chain couples TRBV6-5 to TRBJ1-3; D is uncertain. Germline CDR1 reads MNHEY; CDR2 reads SVGAGI. V was pared by 0 bases and J by 0 bases, with 9 bases between. The CDR3 contains 16 residues. CDR3 sequence (DNA): TGTGCCAGCAGTTACTCTGCCCACTTCTCTGGAAACACCATATATTTT. This encodes CASSYSAHFSGNTIYF.

The chain combines TRBV25-1 with TRBJ1-1, with D hard to call. The V and J ends lost 6 bases and 6 bases respectively, with 8 bases between them. CDR1 MGHDK and CDR2 SYGVNS come from the germline V gene. The CDR3 sequence is 11 residues long. CDR3 region: CASRGSAEAFF. CDR3 bases: TGTGCCAGCAGGGGATCCGCTGAAGCTTTCTTT.

The chain uses TRBV9 and TRBJ1-1; 10 nucleotides align to TRBD1. Germline V gene data show CDR1 as SGDLS and CDR2 as YYNGEE. The CDR3 consists of 18 residues. V trimming: 3 bases; J trimming: 5 bases; junction bases outside the gene matches: 16. The DNA of the CDR3 is TGTGCCAGCAGCGCTTATTCGACAGGGGGCGGTTGGAGGACTGAAGCTTTCTTT. Residues: CASSAYSTGGGWRTEAFF. Combining the CDR3 with reference TRBV9 and TRBJ1-1 gives the whole variable domain DSGVTQTPKHLITATGQRVTLRCSPRSGDLSVYWYQQSLDQGLQFLIQYYNGEERAKGNILERFSAQQFPDLHSELNLSSLELGDSALYFCASSAYSTGGGWRTEAFFGQGTRLTVV.

The rearrangement joins TRBV6-1 to TRBJ1-2, with D hard to call. Trimming took off 5 bases at V and 2 bases at J, with 9 bases between the two ends. The length of the CDR3 is 13 residues. Germline V gives CDR1 MNHNS, CDR2 SASEGT. Here the CDR3 reads CASSKVGNYGYTF. CDR3 coding DNA: TGTGCCAGCAGTAAAGTTGGGAACTATGGCTACACCTTC.

The chain is built from TRBV10-3 and TRBJ2-5; D is uncertain. Germline V lookup: CDR1 ENHRY, CDR2 SYGVKD. The ends were cut back, 4 bases at V and 1 base at J, with 4 bases in the middle. The CDR3 spans 12 residues. Here the CDR3 DNA reads TGTGCCATCAGTGGACCCCAAGAGACCCAGTACTTC. Amino acids: CAISGPQETQYF.

The chain uses TRBV9 and TRBJ2-1; TRBD2 agrees at 8 bases. J gave up 8 bases and V 4 bases, and 11 bases lay outside the gene matches. There are 15 residues in the CDR3. Germline V gene sequence: CDR1 SGDLS, CDR2 YYNGEE. This CDR3 is CASSPEVASGYEQFF. The DNA of the CDR3 is TGTGCCAGCAGCCCGGAGGTAGCTAGCGGGTATGAGCAGTTCTTC. The whole variable domain, filled in from reference TRBV9 and TRBJ2-1, reads DSGVTQTPKHLITATGQRVTLRCSPRSGDLSVYWYQQSLDQGLQFLIQYYNGEERAKGNILERFSAQQFPDLHSELNLSSLELGDSALYFCASSPEVASGYEQFFGPGTRLTVL.